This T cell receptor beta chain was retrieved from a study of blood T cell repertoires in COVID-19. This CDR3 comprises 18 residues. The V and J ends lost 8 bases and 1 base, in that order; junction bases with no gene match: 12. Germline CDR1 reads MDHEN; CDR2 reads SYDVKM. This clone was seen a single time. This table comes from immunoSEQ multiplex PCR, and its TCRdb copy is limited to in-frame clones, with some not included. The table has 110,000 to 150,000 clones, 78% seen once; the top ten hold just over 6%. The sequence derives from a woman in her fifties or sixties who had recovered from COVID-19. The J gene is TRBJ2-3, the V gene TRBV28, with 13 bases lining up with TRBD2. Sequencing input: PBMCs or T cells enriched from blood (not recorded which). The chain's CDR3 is CASHPGLAGVGGTDTQYF. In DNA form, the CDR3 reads TGTGCCAGCCATCCCGGACTAGCGGGGGTGGGGGGCACAGATACGCAGTATTTT. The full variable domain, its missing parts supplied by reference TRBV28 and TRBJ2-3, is DVKVTQSSRYLVKRTGEKVFLECVQDMDHENMFWYRQDPGLGLRLIYFSYDVKMKEKGDIPEGYSVSREKKERFSLILESASTNQTSMYLCASHPGLAGVGGTDTQYFGPGTRLTVL.